The following is a T cell receptor (beta chain) sequence with its context. There is no known antigen for this receptor. One base away there is no much larger clone; base qualities are not given. Taken with the paper, the label for time point translates to: baseline before first vaccination. Vaccinee samples were obtained from the UK trials COV001 and COV002, which included a single-blind randomized controlled phase 2/3 trial of AZD1222 (ChAdOx1 nCoV-19) in healthy adults. Trial participant PBMC samples were collected at day 0 and day 28 after the second dose for TCRbeta chain sequencing. These data originate in a study of T cell responses to AZD1222 COVID-19 vaccine (dated by TCRdb to the early 2020s). Turning to the overall study: AZD1222 recipients with second doses at about 4 weeks or about 12 weeks were pooled, because spike-specific TCR depth and breadth did not differ between schedules. Enrollment into the trials was organized by age into subgroups of 18-55, 56-69 and 70-plus years, and those subgroups contained roughly 150, 30 and 60 TCR-sequenced participants, respectively. TCR sequencing was performed for roughly 240 trial participants, of whom some 200 were given two doses of AZD1222 and about 25 were given two doses of MenACWY control vaccine. Beyond this particular receptor, the publication reports: Most participants were white British and females outnumbered males, and the authors suggested that clonal diversity may have been underestimated. The 56-69-year group was small, and its depth increase did not reach significance, likely because of low power. Because no day 14 peak-response samples were available, the repertoires could be characterized only after the peak T cell response. Epitopes outside the regions mutated in the B.1.351 and B.1.1.7 variants were reportedly recognized by nearly half of the unique spike-specific TCRs. Spike-specific TCR breadth and depth rose significantly after two AZD1222 doses compared with day 0 and with MenACWY recipients. Conclusions about previously exposed vaccinees are limited because only five to seven AZD1222 recipients were SARS-CoV-2 seropositive at baseline. The whole spike protein was spanned by vaccine-associated CD4 TCRs, and dominant responses were seen in regions 160-218 and 743-854.

The CDR3 regions of human TCRbeta chains were analyzed by immunosequencing. The study's processing was this. TCRs in the repertoires were compared against a reference library of SARS-CoV-2-specific TCRs that had been generated with the MIRA antigen-specificity platform. Breadth was defined as the fraction of unique TCRs that were SARS-CoV-2-associated, and depth was defined as the fraction of total T cells that were SARS-CoV-2-associated. Each spike-specific TCR was assigned to its reactive spike region and to a CD4 or CD8 class using the MIRA data. Log10-transformed breadth and depth values were compared by one-way ANOVA with Sidak's multiple comparisons tests. In its TCRdb copy, this immuneACCESS table keeps in-frame sequences only and misses some clones. Where compared with another copy, unresolved V genes explain less than half of these, and the others have no known cause. V and J calls plus clone size are reproduced from that table; the DNA served to infer D and trimming. The sample includes roughly 100,000 clones, with roughly 90% observed a single time. The ten largest clones capture about 25% of the sample.

V is pared back by 6 bases and J by 8 bases, with 10 bases lying between the germline termini. From a lookup of the germline V gene, CDR1 and CDR2 are MDHEN and SYDVKM. Including cysteine and phenylalanine, the CDR3 has 11 amino acids. The DNA shown is the 33-base CDR3, in frame from base 1. The sample here was peripheral blood, taken on day 0 of AZD1222 vaccination. This TCR came from an adult in good health. The chain is assembled from TRBV28 and TRBJ1-1, with the D gene call left open. The nucleotide sequence is TGTGCCAGCAGAGAAAGGTGGGAAGCTTTCTTT. It translates to CASRERWEAFF.